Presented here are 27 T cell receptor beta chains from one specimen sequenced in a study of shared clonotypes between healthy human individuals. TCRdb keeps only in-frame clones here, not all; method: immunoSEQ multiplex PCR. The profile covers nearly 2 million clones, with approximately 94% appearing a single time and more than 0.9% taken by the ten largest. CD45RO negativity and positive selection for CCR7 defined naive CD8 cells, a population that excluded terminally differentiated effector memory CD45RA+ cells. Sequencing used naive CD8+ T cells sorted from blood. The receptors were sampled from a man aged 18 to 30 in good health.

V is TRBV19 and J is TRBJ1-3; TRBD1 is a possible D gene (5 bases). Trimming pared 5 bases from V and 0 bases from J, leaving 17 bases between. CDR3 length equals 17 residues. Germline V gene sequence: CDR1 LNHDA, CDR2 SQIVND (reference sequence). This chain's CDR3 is CASSSTARLDSGNTIYF. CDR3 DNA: TGTGCCAGTAGTTCGACAGCTCGACTCGACTCTGGAAACACCATATATTTT. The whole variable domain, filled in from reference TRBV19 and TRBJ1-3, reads DGGITQSPKYLFRKEGQNVTLSCEQNLNHDAMYWYRQDPGQGLRLIYYSQIVNDFQKGDIAEGYSVSREKKESFPLTVTSAQKNPTAFYLCASSSTARLDSGNTIYFGEGSWLTVV.

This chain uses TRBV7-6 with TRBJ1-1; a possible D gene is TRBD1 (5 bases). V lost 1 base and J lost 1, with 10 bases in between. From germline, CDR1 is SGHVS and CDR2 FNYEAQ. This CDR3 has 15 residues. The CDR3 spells CASSLEGVPNTEAFF. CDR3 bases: TGTGCCAGCAGCTTAGAAGGGGTCCCGAACACTGAAGCTTTCTTT.

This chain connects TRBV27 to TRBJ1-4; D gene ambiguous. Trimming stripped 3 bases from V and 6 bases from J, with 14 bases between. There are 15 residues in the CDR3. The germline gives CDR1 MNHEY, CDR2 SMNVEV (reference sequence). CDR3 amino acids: CASSFNNRLYEKLFF. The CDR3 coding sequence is TGTGCCAGCAGTTTTAACAACAGATTGTATGAAAAACTGTTTTTT.

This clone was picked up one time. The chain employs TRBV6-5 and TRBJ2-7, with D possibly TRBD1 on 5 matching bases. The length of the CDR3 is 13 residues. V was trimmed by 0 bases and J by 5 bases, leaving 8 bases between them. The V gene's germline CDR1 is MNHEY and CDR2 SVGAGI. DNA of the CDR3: TGTGCCAGCAGTTACTCGTCACAGGACGAGCAGTACTTC. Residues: CASSYSSQDEQYF.

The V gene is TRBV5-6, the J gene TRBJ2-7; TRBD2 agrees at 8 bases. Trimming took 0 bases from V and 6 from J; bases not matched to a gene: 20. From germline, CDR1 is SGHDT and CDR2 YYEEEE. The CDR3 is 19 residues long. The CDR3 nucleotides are TGTGCCAGCAGCTTGGAAGGCCCAAGGAGCGCGGGGGGCCCGGTCGAGCAGTACTTC. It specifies CASSLEGPRSAGGPVEQYF.

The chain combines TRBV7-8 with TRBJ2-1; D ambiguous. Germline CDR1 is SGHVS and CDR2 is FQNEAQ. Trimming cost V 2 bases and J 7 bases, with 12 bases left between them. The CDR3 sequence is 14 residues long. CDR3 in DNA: TGTGCCAGCAGCTTACGACCCCCCGGGAATGAGCAGTTCTTC. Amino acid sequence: CASSLRPPGNEQFF.

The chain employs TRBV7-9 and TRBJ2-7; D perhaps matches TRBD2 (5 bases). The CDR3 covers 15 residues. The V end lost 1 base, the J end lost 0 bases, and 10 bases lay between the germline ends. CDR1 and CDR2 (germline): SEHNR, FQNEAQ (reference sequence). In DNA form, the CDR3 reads TGTGCCAGCAGCTTAGGGTTCGGGATCTCCTACGAGCAGTACTTC. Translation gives CASSLGFGISYEQYF.

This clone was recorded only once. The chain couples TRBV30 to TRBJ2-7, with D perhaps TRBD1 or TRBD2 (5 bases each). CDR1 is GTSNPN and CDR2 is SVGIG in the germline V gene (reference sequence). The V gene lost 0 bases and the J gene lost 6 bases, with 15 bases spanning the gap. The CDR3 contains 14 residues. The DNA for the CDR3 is TGTGCCTGGAGTGTAGGGGCAGGGACGGGCGAGCAGTACTTC. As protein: CAWSVGAGTGEQYF.

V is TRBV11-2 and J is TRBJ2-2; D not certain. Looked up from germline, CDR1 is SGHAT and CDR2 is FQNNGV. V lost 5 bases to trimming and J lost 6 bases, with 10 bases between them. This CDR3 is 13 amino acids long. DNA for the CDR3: TGTGCCAGCAGCCCAGGTTCGTCCGGGGAGCTGTTTTTT. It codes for CASSPGSSGELFF.

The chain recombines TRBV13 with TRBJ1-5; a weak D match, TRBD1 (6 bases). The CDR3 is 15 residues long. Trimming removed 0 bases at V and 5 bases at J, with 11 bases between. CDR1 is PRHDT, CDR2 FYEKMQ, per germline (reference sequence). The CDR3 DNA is TGTGCCAGCAGCTTAGGGACAGGAAGCGATCAGCCCCAGCATTTT. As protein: CASSLGTGSDQPQHF.

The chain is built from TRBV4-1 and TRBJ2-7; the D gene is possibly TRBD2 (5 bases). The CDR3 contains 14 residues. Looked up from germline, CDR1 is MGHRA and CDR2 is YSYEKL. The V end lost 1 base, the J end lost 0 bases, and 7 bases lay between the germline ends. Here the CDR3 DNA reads TGCGCCAGCAGCCAAGGGAGGTTCTCCTACGAGCAGTACTTC. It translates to CASSQGRFSYEQYF.

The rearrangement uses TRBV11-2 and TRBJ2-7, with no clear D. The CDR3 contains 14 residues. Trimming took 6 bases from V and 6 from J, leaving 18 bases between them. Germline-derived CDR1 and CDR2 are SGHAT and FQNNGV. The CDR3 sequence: CASSGMLESGEQYF. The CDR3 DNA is TGTGCCAGCAGTGGAATGCTTGAATCGGGCGAGCAGTACTTC.

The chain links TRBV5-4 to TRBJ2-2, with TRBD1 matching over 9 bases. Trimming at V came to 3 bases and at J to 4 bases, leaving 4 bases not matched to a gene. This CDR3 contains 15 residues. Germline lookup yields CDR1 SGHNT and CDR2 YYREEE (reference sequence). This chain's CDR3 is CASSYRGQVTGELFF. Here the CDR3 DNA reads TGTGCCAGCAGCTACAGGGGGCAGGTCACCGGGGAGCTGTTTTTT.

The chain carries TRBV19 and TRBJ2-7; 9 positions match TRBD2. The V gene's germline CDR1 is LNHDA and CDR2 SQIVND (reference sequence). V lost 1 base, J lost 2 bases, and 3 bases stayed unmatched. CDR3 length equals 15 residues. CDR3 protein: CASSIVSGRPYEQYF. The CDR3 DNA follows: TGTGCCAGTAGTATAGTTAGCGGGAGACCCTACGAGCAGTACTTC.

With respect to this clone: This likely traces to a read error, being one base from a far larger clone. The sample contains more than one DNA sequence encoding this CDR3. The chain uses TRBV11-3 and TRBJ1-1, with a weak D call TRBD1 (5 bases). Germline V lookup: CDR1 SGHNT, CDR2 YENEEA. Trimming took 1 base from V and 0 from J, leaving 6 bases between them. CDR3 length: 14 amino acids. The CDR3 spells CASSLGGLNTEAFF. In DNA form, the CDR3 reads TGTGCCAGCAGCTTAGGGGGCCTGAACACTGAAGCTTTCTTT.

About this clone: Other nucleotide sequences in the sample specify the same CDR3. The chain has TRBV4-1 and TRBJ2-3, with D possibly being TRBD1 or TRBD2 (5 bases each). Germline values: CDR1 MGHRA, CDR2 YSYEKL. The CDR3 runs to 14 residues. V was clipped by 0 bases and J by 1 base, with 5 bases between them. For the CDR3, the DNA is TGCGCCAGCAGCCAAGAGGGGGGCACAGATACGCAGTATTTT. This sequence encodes CASSQEGGTDTQYF.

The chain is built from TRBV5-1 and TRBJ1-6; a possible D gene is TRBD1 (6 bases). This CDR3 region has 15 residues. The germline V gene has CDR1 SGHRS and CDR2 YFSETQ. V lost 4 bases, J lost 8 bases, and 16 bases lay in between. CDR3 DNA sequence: TGCGCCAGCAGCGATCTTGGGGGCAGGGATTCACCCCTCCACTTT. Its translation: CASSDLGGRDSPLHF.

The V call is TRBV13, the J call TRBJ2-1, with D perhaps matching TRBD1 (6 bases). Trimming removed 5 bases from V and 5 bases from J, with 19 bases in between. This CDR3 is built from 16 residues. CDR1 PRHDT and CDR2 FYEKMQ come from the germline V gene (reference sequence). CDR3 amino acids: CASSEGTTGRDNEQFF. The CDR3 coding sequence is TGTGCCAGCAGCGAAGGGACAACGGGTAGGGACAATGAGCAGTTCTTC.

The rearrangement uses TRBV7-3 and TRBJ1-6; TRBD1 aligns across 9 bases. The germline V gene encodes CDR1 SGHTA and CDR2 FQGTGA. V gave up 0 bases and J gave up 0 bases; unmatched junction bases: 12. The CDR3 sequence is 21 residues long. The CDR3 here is CASSLTRTGAPSYSYNSPLHF. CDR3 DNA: TGTGCCAGCAGCTTAACTAGGACAGGGGCGCCCTCCTACTCCTATAATTCACCCCTCCACTTT. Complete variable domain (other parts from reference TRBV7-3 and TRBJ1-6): GAGVSQTPSNKVTEKGKYVELRCDPISGHTALYWYRQSLGQGPEFLIYFQGTGAADDSGLPNDRFFAVRPEGSVSTLKIQRTERGDSAVYLCASSLTRTGAPSYSYNSPLHFGNGTRLTVT.

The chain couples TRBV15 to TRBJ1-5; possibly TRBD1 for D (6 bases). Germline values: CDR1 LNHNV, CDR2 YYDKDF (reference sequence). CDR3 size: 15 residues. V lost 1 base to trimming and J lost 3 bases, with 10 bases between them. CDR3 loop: CATSRGGDNNQPQHF. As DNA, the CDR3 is TGTGCCACCAGCAGAGGGGGGGACAACAATCAGCCCCAGCATTTT.

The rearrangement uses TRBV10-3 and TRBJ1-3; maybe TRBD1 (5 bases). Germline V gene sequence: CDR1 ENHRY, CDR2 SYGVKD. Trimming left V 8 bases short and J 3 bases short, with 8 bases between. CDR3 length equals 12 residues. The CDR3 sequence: CAILTDGNTIYF. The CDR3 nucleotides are TGTGCCATCTTGACAGATGGAAACACCATATATTTT.

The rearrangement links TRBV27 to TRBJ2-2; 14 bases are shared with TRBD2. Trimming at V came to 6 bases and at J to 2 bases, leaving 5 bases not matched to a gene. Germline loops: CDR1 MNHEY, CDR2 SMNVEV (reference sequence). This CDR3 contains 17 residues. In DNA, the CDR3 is TGTGCCAGCAGCGACGGACTAGCGGGGGGTAACACCGGGGAGCTGTTTTTT. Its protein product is CASSDGLAGGNTGELFF.

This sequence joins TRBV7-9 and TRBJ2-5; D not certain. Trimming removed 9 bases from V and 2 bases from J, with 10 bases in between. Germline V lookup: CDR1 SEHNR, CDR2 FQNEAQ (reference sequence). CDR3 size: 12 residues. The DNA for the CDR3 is TGTGCCAGTGAATACCTTCAAGAGACCCAGTACTTC. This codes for CASEYLQETQYF.

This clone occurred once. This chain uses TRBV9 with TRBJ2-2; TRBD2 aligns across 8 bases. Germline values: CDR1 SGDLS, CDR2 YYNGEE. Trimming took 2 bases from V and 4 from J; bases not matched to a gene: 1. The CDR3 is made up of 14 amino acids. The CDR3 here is CASSVRGGTGELFF. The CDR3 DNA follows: TGTGCCAGCAGCGTCCGGGGGGGCACCGGGGAGCTGTTTTTT.

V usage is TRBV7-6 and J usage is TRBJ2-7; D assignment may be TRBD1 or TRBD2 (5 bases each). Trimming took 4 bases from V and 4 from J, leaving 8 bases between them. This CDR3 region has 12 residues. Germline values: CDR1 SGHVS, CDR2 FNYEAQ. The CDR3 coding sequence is TGTGCCAGCAGCTCAGAGGGGTACGAGCAGTACTTC. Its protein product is CASSSEGYEQYF.

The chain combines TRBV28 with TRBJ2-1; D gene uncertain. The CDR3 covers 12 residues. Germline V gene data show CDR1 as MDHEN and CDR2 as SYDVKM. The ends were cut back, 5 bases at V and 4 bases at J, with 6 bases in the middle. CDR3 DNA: TGTGCCAGCAGTATCACATACAATGAGCAGTTCTTC. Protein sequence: CASSITYNEQFF.

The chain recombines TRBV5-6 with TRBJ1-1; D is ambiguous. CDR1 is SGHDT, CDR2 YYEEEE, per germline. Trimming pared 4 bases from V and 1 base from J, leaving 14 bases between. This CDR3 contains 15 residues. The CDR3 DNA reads TGTGCCAGCAGCCTTTCGACATCCTCGAACACTGAAGCTTTCTTT. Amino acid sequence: CASSLSTSSNTEAFF.